This T cell receptor beta chain was documented in a study of blood T cell repertoires in COVID-19. Profiled with immunoSEQ multiplex PCR; TCRdb holds only in-frame clones, not every one. The profile shows about 180,000 clones, around 79% of them singletons. In germline, CDR1 is SGDLS, CDR2 YYNGEE. The CDR3 has 16 residues. The V and J ends lost 3 bases and 1 base respectively, with 13 bases between them. Sample: peripheral blood. The sequence was obtained from a woman in her 70s with acute or convalescent COVID-19. This chain connects TRBV9 to TRBJ2-2; D is possibly TRBD2 (5 bases). CDR3 sequence (DNA): TGTGCCAGCAGCGCGAGGGTATCGGTGAACACCGGGGAGCTGTTTTTT. Its protein is CASSARVSVNTGELFF.